This TCR beta chain was sequenced for a study of cytomegalovirus exposure and HLA in healthy donors. Looking at the study overall: Early on, a data release was issued that held some 85 million unique TCRs from HLA-typed donors. Membership in the Caucasian-associated ancestry cluster was found for about four fifths of approximately 380 genotyped donors.

On this clone itself: The antigen is unknown.

This CDR3 contains 14 residues. Trimming removed 3 bases at V and 5 bases at J, with 14 bases between. Germline V gives CDR1 SGHVS, CDR2 FQNEAQ. The PCR was carried out with 60 Vbeta primers and 13 Jbeta primers. Assay: immunoSEQ multiplex PCR; the TCRdb copy retains only in-frame clones and omits some. The data contain more than 200,000 clones, 55% to 75% of them singletons. Whereas donors were nominally healthy upon sampling, unrecorded immune exposures were probable. The study's findings and limits: The authors listed some 150 TCR beta chains as cytomegalovirus-associated.

V usage is TRBV7-8 and J usage is TRBJ2-7; a possible D gene is TRBD2 (5 bases). Sequenced input: PBMCs. This clonotype was sampled from a man in his forties in good health and CMV-seropositive. The CDR3 DNA reads as TGTGCCAGCAGCTTCGGCTACGAGGGCCACGAGCAGTACTTC. Its protein is CASSFGYEGHEQYF.